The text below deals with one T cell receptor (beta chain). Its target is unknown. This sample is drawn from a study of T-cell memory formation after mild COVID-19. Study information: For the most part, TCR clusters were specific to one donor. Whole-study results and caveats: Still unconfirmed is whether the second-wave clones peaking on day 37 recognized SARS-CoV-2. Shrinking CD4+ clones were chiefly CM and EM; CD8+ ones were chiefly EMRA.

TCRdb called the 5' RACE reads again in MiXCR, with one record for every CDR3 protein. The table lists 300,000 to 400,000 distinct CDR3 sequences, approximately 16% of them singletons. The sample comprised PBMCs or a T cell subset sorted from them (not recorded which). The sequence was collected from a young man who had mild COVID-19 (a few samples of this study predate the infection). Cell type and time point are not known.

CDR3 nucleotides: TGTGCCAGCAGCTTATCCGACTATGGCTACACCTTC. It encodes CASSLSDYGYTF. The rearrangement uses TRBV7-2 and TRBJ1-2, with D unclear. Germline loops: CDR1 SGHTA, CDR2 FQGNSA. V was pared by 2 bases and J by 3 bases, with 4 bases between. The CDR3 extends over 12 amino acids.